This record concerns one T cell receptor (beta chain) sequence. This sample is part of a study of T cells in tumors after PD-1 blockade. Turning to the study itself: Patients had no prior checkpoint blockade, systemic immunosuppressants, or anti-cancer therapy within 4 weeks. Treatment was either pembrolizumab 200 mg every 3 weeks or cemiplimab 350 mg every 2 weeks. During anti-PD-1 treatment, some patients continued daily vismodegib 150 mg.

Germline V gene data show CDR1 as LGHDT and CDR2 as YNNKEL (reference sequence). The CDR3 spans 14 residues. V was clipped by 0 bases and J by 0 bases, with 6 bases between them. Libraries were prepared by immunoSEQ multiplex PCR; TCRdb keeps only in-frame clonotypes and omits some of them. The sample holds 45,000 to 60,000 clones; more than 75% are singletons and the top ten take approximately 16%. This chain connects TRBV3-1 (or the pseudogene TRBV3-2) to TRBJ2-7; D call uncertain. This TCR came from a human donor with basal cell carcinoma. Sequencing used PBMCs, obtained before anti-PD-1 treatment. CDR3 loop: CASSQEQNSYEQYF. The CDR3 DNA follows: TGTGCCAGCAGCCAAGAGCAGAACTCCTACGAGCAGTACTTC.